The 3 T cell receptor beta chains listed next were all sequenced from one sample in a study of PD-L1 blockade in urothelial cancer. Data came from immunoSEQ multiplex PCR; TCRdb stores just in-frame clones and leaves some out. Of about 91,000 clones in the sample, roughly 85% were seen once. Described time point: peripheral blood 6 weeks after treatment start. The specimen comprised PBMCs, sampled around atezolizumab (anti-PD-L1) treatment. These receptors were obtained from a man aged 65 to 85 with urothelial cancer.

The chain has TRBV7-2 and TRBJ2-3; 12 positions agree with TRBD2. Germline CDR1 SGHTA, CDR2 FQGNSA. The CDR3 totals 16 residues. Trimming at V came to 4 bases and at J to 3 bases, leaving 5 bases not matched to a gene. The CDR3 sequence: CASSSTSGRPTDTQYF. For the CDR3, the DNA is TGTGCCAGCAGCTCAACTAGCGGGAGGCCTACAGATACGCAGTATTTT.

In this sample, this clone is large. V and J are TRBV7-8 and TRBJ1-5, with 7 bases lining up with TRBD1. CDR3 length equals 16 residues. J lost 5 bases, V lost 1 base, and 8 bases had no gene match. Germline CDR1 is SGHVS and CDR2 is FQNEAQ. The CDR3: CASSLGTRDSYQPQHF. The CDR3, as DNA: TGTGCCAGCAGCTTAGGGACCCGGGACAGTTATCAGCCCCAGCATTTT.

The rearrangement links TRBV30 to TRBJ2-7; 8 bases fit TRBD1. V was clipped by 0 bases and J by 6 bases; unmatched bases: 7. The CDR3 has 14 amino acids. CDR1 and CDR2 from the germline V gene are GTSNPN and SVGIG (reference sequence). The CDR3 sequence is CAWSVSTGGREQYF. CDR3 bases: TGTGCCTGGAGTGTCAGTACAGGGGGGCGCGAGCAGTACTTC.